This T cell receptor (beta chain) was found in a study of T cells in Graves' hyperthyroidism and ophthalmopathy. Study-level results: By a 13 V-J model, ophthalmopathy was set apart from stable hyperthyroidism. Most thyroid clonotypes with frequency above 0.001 were detected in blood.

About this clonotype: Its antigen is still unknown.

The CDR3 totals 13 residues. V lost 6 bases and J 2 bases, leaving 11 bases between the germline ends. Germline V lookup: CDR1 LGHNA, CDR2 YSLEER. TCR beta CDR3 regions were amplified from RNA. Primed by the HTBI set, a first-round RT-PCR was run on the TCR CDR3. TCRdb redid the calling of the multiplex PCR reads with MiXCR, one entry per CDR3 protein. The profile covers under 700,000 distinct CDR3 sequences, with 46% appearing a single time and approximately 8.2% taken by the ten largest. The hyperthyroidism patients had all been newly diagnosed, and their disease duration was under 2 months. Their ages ranged from 18 to 65 years. Diagnoses were made from clinical symptoms, serum measures (thyroxine and TRAb), thyroid ultrasound and orbital computed tomography.

The source material was peripheral blood or thyroid tissue (not recorded which). The V gene is TRBV4-3, the J gene TRBJ2-7; D might be TRBD1 (6 bases). The clonotype was recovered from a woman under 30 with Graves' hyperthyroidism. The CDR3 DNA is TGCGCCAGCAGTTTACAGGGACCCTACGAGCAGTACTTC. It is translated as CASSLQGPYEQYF.